These T cell receptor beta chains were read from a single sample in a study of beta chain features in type 1 diabetes. Assay: immunoSEQ multiplex PCR; the TCRdb copy retains only in-frame clones and omits some. There are around 280,000 clones in the sample; 14% to 15% occur only once, and 0.015% to 0.017% lies in the top ten. Sequences were obtained from naive CD4+ T cells from blood. Receptors were obtained from a man aged 18 to 30 with type 1 diabetes. CDR3s include the opening cysteine and the closing phenylalanine or tryptophan. The D gene is left open where the match is weak. Not every row has a clone size; where given, it reads once, few, many or a size class.

few	TRBV28	TRBD2	TRBJ2-1	TGTGCCAGCAGGACTAGCGAAGCCTACAATGAGCAGTTCTTC	CASRTSEAYNEQFF
-	TRBV6-5	-	TRBJ2-2	TGTGCCAGCAGTTACGCGGGGACGAACACCGGGGAGCTGTTTTTT	CASSYAGTNTGELFF
few	TRBV30	-	TRBJ2-6	TGTGCCTGGGCGTCTGGGGCCAACGTCCTGACTTTC	CAWASGANVLTF
few	TRBV9	TRBD1	TRBJ1-3	TGTGCCAGCAGCGTAGAGGACAGGGTTGGAAACACCATATATTTT	CASSVEDRVGNTIYF
-	TRBV5-1	-	TRBJ2-7	TGCGCCAGCAGCTTGATCTCGGGTGCCCCCGAGCAGTACTTC	CASSLISGAPEQYF
-	TRBV9	-	TRBJ2-7	TGTGCCAGCAGCACCCGTGAGGGTCACGAGCAGTACTTC	CASSTREGHEQYF
few	TRBV5-4	TRBD1	TRBJ1-1	TGTGCCAGCAGCTTGCGGACAGGGAGGTTTGAAGCTTTCTTT	CASSLRTGRFEAFF
few	TRBV18	-	TRBJ2-3	TGTGCCAGCTCACCGTCGCAGGGTGCCACAGATACGCAGTATTTT	CASSPSQGATDTQYF
-	TRBV7-8	-	TRBJ1-1	TGTGCCAGCAGCTTAGGGGGGGACACTGAAGCTTTCTTT	CASSLGGDTEAFF
few	TRBV7-6	TRBD2	TRBJ2-1	TGTGCCAGCAGCTTAGCGATTGGACTAGCGGGAGATGGTGAGCAGTTCTTC	CASSLAIGLAGDGEQFF
-	TRBV19	-	TRBJ1-4	TGTGCCAGCACGTTCAGTGAAAAACTGTTTTTT	CASTFSEKLFF
-	TRBV5-1	-	TRBJ2-5	TGCGCCAGCAGCATCCCGGGAGAGATGGAGACCCAGTACTTC	CASSIPGEMETQYF
-	TRBV7-9	-	TRBJ2-7	TGTGCCAGCAGCTTAGGAGGGTTCAACGAGCAGTACTTC	CASSLGGFNEQYF
few	TRBV6-5	-	TRBJ1-2	TGTGCCAGCAGTTACTACGGGGAGAATAACTATGGCTACACCTTC	CASSYYGENNYGYTF
-	TRBV7-9	TRBD2	TRBJ2-5	TGTGCCATCCCTGGTATGAGCGGGGGTCAAGAGACCCAGTACTTC	CAIPGMSGGQETQYF
-	TRBV2	TRBD1	TRBJ1-5	TGTGCCAGCAGCGGGACAGTTGATAGCAATCAGCCCCAGCATTTT	CASSGTVDSNQPQHF
few	TRBV7-9	-	TRBJ1-5	TGTGCCAGCAGCTATCAGGGGAATCAGCCCCAGCATTTT	CASSYQGNQPQHF
-	TRBV5-1	TRBD1	TRBJ2-7	TGCGCCAGCAGCTTCTCCCGGGACAGATCCTACGAGCAGTACTTC	CASSFSRDRSYEQYF
few	TRBV4-1	-	TRBJ1-4	TGCGCCAGCAGCCAACTCATGGGCACCGCGGGAGGGGAAAAACTGTTTTTT	CASSQLMGTAGGEKLFF
few	TRBV5-1	TRBD2	TRBJ2-1	TGCGCCAGCAGCTTGGGCGGGGGGTCCTACAATGAGCAGTTCTTC	CASSLGGGSYNEQFF
-	TRBV19	TRBD1	TRBJ1-2	TGTGCCAGTAGTGGACAGGGCTTTGGCTACACCTTC	CASSGQGFGYTF
-	TRBV27	-	TRBJ1-1	TGTGCCAGCAGTTCCGAGCGGAACACTGAAGCTTTCTTT	CASSSERNTEAFF